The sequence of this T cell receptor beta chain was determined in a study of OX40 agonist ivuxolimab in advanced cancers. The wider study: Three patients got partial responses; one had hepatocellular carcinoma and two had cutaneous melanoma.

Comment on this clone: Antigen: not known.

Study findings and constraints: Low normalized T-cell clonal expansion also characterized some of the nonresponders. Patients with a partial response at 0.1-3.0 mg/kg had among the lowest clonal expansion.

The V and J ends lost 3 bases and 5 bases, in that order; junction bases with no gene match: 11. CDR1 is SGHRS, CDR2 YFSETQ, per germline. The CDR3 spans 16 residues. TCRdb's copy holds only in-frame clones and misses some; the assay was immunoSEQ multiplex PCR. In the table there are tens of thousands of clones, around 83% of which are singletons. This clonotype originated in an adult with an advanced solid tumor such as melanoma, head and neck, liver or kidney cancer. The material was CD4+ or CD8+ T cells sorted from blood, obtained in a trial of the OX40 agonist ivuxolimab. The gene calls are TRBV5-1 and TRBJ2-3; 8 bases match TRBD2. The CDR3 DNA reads TGCGCCAGCAGCTCGACGATGAGCGGGAGTGGAGATACGCAGTATTTT. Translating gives CASSSTMSGSGDTQYF.